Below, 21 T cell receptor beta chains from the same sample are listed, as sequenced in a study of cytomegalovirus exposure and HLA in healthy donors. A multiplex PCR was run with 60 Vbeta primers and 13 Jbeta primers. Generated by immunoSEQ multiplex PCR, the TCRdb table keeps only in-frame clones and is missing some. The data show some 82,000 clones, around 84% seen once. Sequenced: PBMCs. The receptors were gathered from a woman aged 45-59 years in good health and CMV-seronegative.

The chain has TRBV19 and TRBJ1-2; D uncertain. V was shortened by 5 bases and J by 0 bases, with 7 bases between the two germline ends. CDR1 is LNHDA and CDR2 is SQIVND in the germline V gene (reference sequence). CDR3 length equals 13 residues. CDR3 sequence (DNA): TGTGCCAGTAGTCAGACTACTAACTATGGCTACACCTTC. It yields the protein CASSQTTNYGYTF.

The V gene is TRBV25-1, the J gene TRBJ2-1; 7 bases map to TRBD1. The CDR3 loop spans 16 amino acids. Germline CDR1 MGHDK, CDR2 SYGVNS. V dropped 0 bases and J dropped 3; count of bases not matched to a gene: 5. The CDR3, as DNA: TGTGCCAGCAGTGAATATATTCGGACAGGCTACAATGAGCAGTTCTTC. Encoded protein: CASSEYIRTGYNEQFF.

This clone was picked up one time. The CDR3 DNA follows: TGTGCCAGCAGCTTAGTGGAGGGTGACTATGGCTACACCTTC. Encoded protein: CASSLVEGDYGYTF. V is TRBV7-2 and J is TRBJ1-2; D gene uncertain. Germline-derived CDR1 and CDR2 are SGHTA and FQGNSA. V was clipped by 1 base and J by 3 bases, with 9 bases between them. This CDR3 has 14 residues.

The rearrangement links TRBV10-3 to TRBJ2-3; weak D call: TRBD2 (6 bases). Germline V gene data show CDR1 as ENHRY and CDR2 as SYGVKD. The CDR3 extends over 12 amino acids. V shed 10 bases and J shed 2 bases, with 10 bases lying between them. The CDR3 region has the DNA TGTGCCAGCTTAGCGGACACAGATACGCAGTATTTT. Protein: CASLADTDTQYF.

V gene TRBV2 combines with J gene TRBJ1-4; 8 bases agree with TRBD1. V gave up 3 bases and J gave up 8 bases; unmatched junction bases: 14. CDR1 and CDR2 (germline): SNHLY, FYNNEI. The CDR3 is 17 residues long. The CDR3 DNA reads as TGTGCCAGCAGTGACTTAGGCCAGGGGGCTCCAGGGGAAAAACTGTTTTTT. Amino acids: CASSDLGQGAPGEKLFF.

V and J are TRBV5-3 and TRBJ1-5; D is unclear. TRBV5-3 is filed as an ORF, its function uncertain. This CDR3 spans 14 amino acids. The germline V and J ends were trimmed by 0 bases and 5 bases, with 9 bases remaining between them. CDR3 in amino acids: CARSLGQHHQPQHF. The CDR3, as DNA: TGTGCCAGAAGCTTGGGACAACACCATCAGCCCCAGCATTTT.

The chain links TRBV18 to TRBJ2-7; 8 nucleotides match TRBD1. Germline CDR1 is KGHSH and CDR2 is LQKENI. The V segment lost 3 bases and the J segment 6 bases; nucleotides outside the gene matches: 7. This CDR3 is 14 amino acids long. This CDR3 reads CASSPLGQGVEQYV. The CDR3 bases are TGTGCCAGCTCACCCCTCGGACAGGGAGTCGAGCAGTACGTC.

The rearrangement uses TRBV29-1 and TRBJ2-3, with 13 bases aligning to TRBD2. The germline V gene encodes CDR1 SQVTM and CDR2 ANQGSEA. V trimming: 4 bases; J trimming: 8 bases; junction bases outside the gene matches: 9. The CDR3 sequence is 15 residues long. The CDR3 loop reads CSVGTSGGDGGTQYF. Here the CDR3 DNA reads TGCAGCGTTGGTACTAGCGGGGGGGATGGAGGTACGCAGTATTTT.

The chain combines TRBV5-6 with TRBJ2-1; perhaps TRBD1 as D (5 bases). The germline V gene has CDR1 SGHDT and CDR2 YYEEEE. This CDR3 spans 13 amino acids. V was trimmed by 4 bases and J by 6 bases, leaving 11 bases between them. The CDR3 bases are TGTGCCAGCAGCCAATTTCAGGGCAATGAGCAGTTCTTC. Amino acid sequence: CASSQFQGNEQFF.

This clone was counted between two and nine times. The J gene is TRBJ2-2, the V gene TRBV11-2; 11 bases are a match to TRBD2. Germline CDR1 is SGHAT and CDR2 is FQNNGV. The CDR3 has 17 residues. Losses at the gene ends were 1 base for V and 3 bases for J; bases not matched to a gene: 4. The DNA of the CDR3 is TGTGCCAGCAGCTTAGGTCTAGCGGGAGGATACACCGGGGAGCTGTTTTTT. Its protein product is CASSLGLAGGYTGELFF. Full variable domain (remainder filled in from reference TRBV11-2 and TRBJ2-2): EAGVAQSPRYKIIEKRQSVAFWCNPISGHATLYWYQQILGQGPKLLIQFQNNGVVDDSQLPKDRFSAERLKGVDSTLKIQPAKLEDSAVYLCASSLGLAGGYTGELFFGEGSRLTVL.

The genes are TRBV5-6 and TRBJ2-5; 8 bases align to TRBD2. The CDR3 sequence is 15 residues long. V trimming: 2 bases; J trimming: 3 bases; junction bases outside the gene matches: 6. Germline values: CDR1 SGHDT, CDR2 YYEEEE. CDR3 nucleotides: TGTGCCAGCAGCTTTCCCGGGACTAGAGAAGAGACCCAGTACTTC. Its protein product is CASSFPGTREETQYF.

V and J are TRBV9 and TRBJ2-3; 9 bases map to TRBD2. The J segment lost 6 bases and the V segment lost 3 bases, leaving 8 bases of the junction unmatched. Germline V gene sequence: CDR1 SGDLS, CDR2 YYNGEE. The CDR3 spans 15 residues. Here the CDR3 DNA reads TGTGCCAGCAGCGAGATAGCGGGAGCAGCGGATACGCAGTATTTT. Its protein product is CASSEIAGAADTQYF.

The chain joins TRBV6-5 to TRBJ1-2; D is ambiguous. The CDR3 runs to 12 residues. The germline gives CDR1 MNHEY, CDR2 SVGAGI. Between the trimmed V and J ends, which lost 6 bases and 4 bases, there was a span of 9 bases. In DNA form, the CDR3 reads TGTGCCAGCAGACAGACTACCTATGGCTACACCTTC. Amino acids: CASRQTTYGYTF.

This CDR3 reads CASSLAETGVATQYF. CDR3 in DNA: TGCGCCAGCAGCTTGGCTGAAACAGGGGTAGCGACCCAGTACTTC. V gene TRBV5-1 combines with J gene TRBJ2-5; 7 bases align to TRBD1. Per the germline V gene, CDR1 is SGHRS and CDR2 is YFSETQ. This CDR3 comprises 15 residues. J was trimmed by 7 bases and V by 0 bases; bases with no gene match: 9.

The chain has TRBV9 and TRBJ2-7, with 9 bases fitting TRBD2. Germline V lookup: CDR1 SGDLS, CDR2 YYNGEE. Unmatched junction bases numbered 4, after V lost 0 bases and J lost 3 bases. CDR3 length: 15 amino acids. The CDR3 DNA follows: TGTGCCAGCAGCGTAGATGGTAGCGGGAGCTACGAGCAGTACTTC. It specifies CASSVDGSGSYEQYF.

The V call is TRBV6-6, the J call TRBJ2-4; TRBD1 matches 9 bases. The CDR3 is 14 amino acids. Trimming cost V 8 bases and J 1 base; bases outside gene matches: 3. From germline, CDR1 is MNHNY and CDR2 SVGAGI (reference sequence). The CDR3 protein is CASGDRAAKNIQYF. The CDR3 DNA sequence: TGTGCCAGCGGGGACAGGGCGGCCAAAAACATTCAGTACTTC.

The CDR3 reads CASSLDGTGGGQPQHF. The CDR3 DNA follows: TGCGCCAGCAGCTTGGACGGGACAGGGGGCGGTCAGCCCCAGCATTTT. The chain employs TRBV5-1 and TRBJ1-5, with 12 bases aligning to TRBD1. Trimming took 0 bases from V and 6 from J; bases not matched to a gene: 4. CDR3 length: 16 residues. CDR1 is SGHRS, CDR2 YFSETQ, per germline. The full variable domain, rest sourced from reference TRBV5-1 and TRBJ1-5, is KAGVTQTPRYLIKTRGQQVTLSCSPISGHRSVSWYQQTPGQGLQFLFEYFSETQRNKGNFPGRFSGRQFSNSRSEMNVSTLELGDSALYLCASSLDGTGGGQPQHFGDGTRLSIL.

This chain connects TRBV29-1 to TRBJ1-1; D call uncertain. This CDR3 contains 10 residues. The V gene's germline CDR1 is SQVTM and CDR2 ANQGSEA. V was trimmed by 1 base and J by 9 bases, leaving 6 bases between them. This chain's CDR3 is CSVEVRQAFF. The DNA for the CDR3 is TGCAGCGTTGAAGTCAGGCAAGCTTTCTTT.

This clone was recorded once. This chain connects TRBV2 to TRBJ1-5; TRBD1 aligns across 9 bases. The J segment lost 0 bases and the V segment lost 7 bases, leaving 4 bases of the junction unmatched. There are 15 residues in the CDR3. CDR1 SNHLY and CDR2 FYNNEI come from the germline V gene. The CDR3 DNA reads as TGTGCCAGCACCCGGACAGGGGCTAGCAATCAGCCCCAGCATTTT. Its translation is CASTRTGASNQPQHF.

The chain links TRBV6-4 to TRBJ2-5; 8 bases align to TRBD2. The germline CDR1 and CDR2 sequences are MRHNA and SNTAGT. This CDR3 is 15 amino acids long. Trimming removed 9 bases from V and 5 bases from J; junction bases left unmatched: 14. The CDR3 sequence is CASAPEAGGGETQYF. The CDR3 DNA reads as TGTGCCAGTGCCCCCGAGGCGGGGGGCGGGGAGACCCAGTACTTC.

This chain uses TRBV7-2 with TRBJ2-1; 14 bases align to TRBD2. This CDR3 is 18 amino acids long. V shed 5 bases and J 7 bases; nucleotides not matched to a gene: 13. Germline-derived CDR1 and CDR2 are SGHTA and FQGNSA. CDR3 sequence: CASSQLTWTSGGSNEQFF. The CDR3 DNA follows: TGTGCCAGCAGCCAACTGACATGGACTAGCGGGGGGAGTAATGAGCAGTTCTTC.